This T cell receptor (beta chain) is from a study of shared clonotypes between healthy human individuals (dated by TCRdb to the early 2020s). Study-level background: The cohort included three men and a couple of women between 18 and 49 years of age. Each donor's leukapheresis produced roughly between roughly 0.9 and 9 billion PBMCs. Different laboratories and diverse techniques were used to prepare libraries and sequence TCR repertoires, to increase sequencing depth and limit assay-specific biases. For each donor, CD4 naive and CD4 memory were each given three plates, CD8 naive was given two plates, and CD8 memory was given one plate. To estimate repertoire size and how much clonotype sharing occurs between individuals, the study deeply sequenced the blood TCR repertoires of five healthy adults.

On the study overall, not on this receptor specifically: About 5% of naive CD4, 3.5% of naive CD8, about 2.1% of memory CD4, and about 0.4% of memory CD8 clonotypes were shared across four donors. Naive subsets generally had larger estimated clonotype richness than memory subsets did. Sampling was restricted to blood, and TCR repertoires in tissue are likely to differ from TCR repertoires in blood. Incomplete sequencing was indicated by rarefaction of sorted-subset datasets, despite the large sequencing depth. The genetic and exposure-history diversity represented was limited by the small number of donors. Compared with non-shared clonotypes, the clonotypes found in all four sorted-subset donors had higher generation probabilities. Pairwise subsampling indicated that sequencing depth was expected to affect the degree of clonotype sharing among donors.

Per the germline V gene, MNHEY is the CDR1 and SVGAGI is the CDR2. The trim is 2 bases for V and 2 bases for J, with a gap of 7 bases between the germline ends. Including cysteine and phenylalanine, the CDR3 has 15 amino acids. Solely the CDR3 DNA is kept, with 45 bases framed from the first base. A remark on this clone: The antigen it binds to is not known. No clone much larger than this one lies a single base away; base qualities are absent. Within the sample, other DNA sequences also encode this same CDR3.

Donors were healthy HIV-negative adults with no recently reported acute infections or vaccinations. Only Caucasian adults living in Nashville, Tennessee, USA were represented among the donors. CD4+ T cells were enriched by magnetic negative selection; naive cells were then positively selected on CD45RA, and the negative fraction formed the memory subset. Blood was collected by leukapheresis, and PBMCs were isolated by Ficoll-Histopaque density gradient centrifugation and then cryopreserved in liquid nitrogen vapor phase. Purity and quantity of every magnetically sorted T cell population were checked by analytical flow cytometry. From each sorted fraction, genomic DNA was isolated and quantified by UV absorbance on a Nanodrop 2000c. Using the deep immunoSEQ assay, TCR CDR3 regions were amplified from genomic DNA by multiplex PCR. Genomic DNA extracted from each cell subset was distributed evenly over all wells of several immunoSEQ 96-well plates, and each plate served as one replicate. For sorted subsets, 200 to 250 ng of genomic DNA, equivalent to 30,000 or so T cell genomes, went into each replicate PCR. Purified libraries were measured with a Qubit 3.0 fluorometer, size-checked on a Bioanalyzer 2100, and measured again with the KAPA Library Quantification kit. Every immunoSEQ 96-well plate was sequenced on a separate single-read 150-cycle Illumina NextSeq 550 flow cell. For the original study's pipeline: Because only junctional sequences without quality scores were contained in the immunoSEQ output, filtering matching that applied to full-length reads could not be performed. Sequences were annotated with PyIR, a Python wrapper for IgBLAST v1.9, using IMGT germline references to assign V/J genes and CDR3. Any read was removed if the V/J assignment was weak (E-value above 1e-6), the CDR3 was missing, or the read contained stop codons, out-of-frame junctions, or ambiguous translated residues. V3J clonotypes were defined as sequences sharing an identical inferred V gene, J gene, and CDR3 amino acid sequence. Percentage overlap between repertoires was calculated by dividing the number of shared unique clonotypes by the size of the smaller repertoire. Repertoire richness was assessed with RTK rarefaction, the Chao1 estimator, and Recon v2.1 estimates of unobserved clonotypes. For all TCRbeta clonotypes obtained by the gDNA method from several donors, generation probabilities were computed with OLGA. The table was pulled from immuneACCESS by TCRdb, which kept in-frame rearrangements only. Such tables lose some clones; where checked, under half of the loss comes from unresolved V genes, and the rest has no known cause. V, J and clone size are taken as reported in that table, and D and trimming were inferred from the DNA itself. The sample contains 2 million to 2.5 million clones, 90% to 95% of them found a single time. The ten largest make up 0.13% of the sample.

The specimen was naive CD4+ T cells sorted from blood. The cell subset or site label, as the study defines it: CD45RA+ positively selected. This TCR was sampled from a man aged 18 to 30 in good health. The rearrangement combines TRBV6-5 with TRBJ2-6, with no confident D gene call. The CDR3 protein is CASSYNNPGANVLTF. In nucleotide form, the sequence is TGTGCCAGCAGTTACAATAACCCTGGGGCCAACGTCCTGACTTTC.